Below are 22 T cell receptor beta chains sequenced from a single sample in a study of OX40 agonist ivuxolimab in advanced cancers. Data came from immunoSEQ multiplex PCR; TCRdb stores just in-frame clones and leaves some out. The data show about 75,000 clones, 86% seen once. The sample in question was CD4+ or CD8+ T cells sorted from blood, obtained in a trial of the OX40 agonist ivuxolimab. Source of these receptors: an adult with an advanced solid tumor such as melanoma, head and neck, liver or kidney cancer.

This clone has only a few counts. The chain has TRBV30 and TRBJ2-4; TRBD1 or TRBD2 may be the D gene (5 bases each). V was cut by 5 bases and J by 0 bases, with 8 bases left in between. Per the germline V gene, CDR1 is GTSNPN and CDR2 is SVGIG (reference sequence). CDR3 length equals 13 residues. The CDR3 loop is CAWAGTAKNIQYF. CDR3 sequence (DNA): TGTGCCTGGGCCGGGACAGCCAAAAACATTCAGTACTTC.

The V call is TRBV7-3, the J call TRBJ2-3; tentatively, D is TRBD2 (6 bases). The CDR3 is 15 residues long. Deletions cut 7 bases from V and 3 bases from J, with 17 bases between. Looked up from germline, CDR1 is SGHTA and CDR2 is FQGTGA. CDR3 nucleotide sequence: TGTGCCAGCAACCTACGAGGGCGGGGTACAGATACGCAGTATTTT. This gives the protein CASNLRGRGTDTQYF.

The V call is TRBV19, the J call TRBJ2-7; 7 nucleotides line up with TRBD2. V trimming: 9 bases; J trimming: 6 bases; junction bases outside the gene matches: 14. The CDR3 runs 14 residues. Germline V CDR1 and CDR2: LNHDA, SQIVND (reference sequence). This CDR3 is CASRTGGSRGEQYF. CDR3 nucleotide sequence: TGTGCCAGCCGCACGGGGGGATCTCGAGGCGAGCAGTACTTC.

In DNA, the CDR3 is TGTGCCAGCAGCTTAGTAGGGACAGGGGCCTACGAGCAGTACTTC. Amino acids: CASSLVGTGAYEQYF. The chain employs TRBV7-2 and TRBJ2-7; 10 nucleotides line up with TRBD1. With 1 base clipped from V and 2 bases from J, the junction kept 2 bases outside the gene matches. CDR1 SGHTA and CDR2 FQGNSA come from the germline V gene. This CDR3 contains 15 residues. Complete variable domain (other parts from reference TRBV7-2 and TRBJ2-7): GAGVSQSPSNKVTEKGKDVELRCDPISGHTALYWYRQSLGQGLEFLIYFQGNSAPDKSGLPSDRFSAERTGGSVSTLTIQRTQQEDSAVYLCASSLVGTGAYEQYFGPGTRLTVT.

In regard to this clone: Other DNA variants within this sample encode the same CDR3. This chain connects TRBV5-1 to TRBJ1-5; no reliable D call. There are 13 residues in the CDR3. Germline V gene lookup returns CDR1 SGHRS and CDR2 YFSETQ. The V end lost 0 bases, the J end lost 6 bases, and 7 bases lay between the germline ends. Here the CDR3 DNA reads TGCGCCAGCAGCTTGGGGTCGGGTCAGCCCCAGCATTTT. Encoded protein: CASSLGSGQPQHF. The full variable domain, rest sourced from reference TRBV5-1 and TRBJ1-5, is KAGVTQTPRYLIKTRGQQVTLSCSPISGHRSVSWYQQTPGQGLQFLFEYFSETQRNKGNFPGRFSGRQFSNSRSEMNVSTLELGDSALYLCASSLGSGQPQHFGDGTRLSIL.

This rearrangement joins TRBV18 to TRBJ2-5, with 7 bases lining up with TRBD1. The CDR3 consists of 16 residues. The ends lost 5 bases at V and 1 base at J; junction bases unmatched: 10. The V gene's germline CDR1 is KGHSH and CDR2 LQKENI. CDR3 residues: CASSFGQATFQETQYF. In DNA form, the CDR3 reads TGTGCCAGCTCATTCGGACAGGCGACCTTCCAAGAGACCCAGTACTTC.

The chain recombines TRBV5-6 with TRBJ1-1; D unclear. V shed 1 base and J shed 0 bases, with 10 bases lying between them. Germline V gene data show CDR1 as SGHDT and CDR2 as YYEEEE. CDR3 length: 15 residues. Here the CDR3 DNA reads TGTGCCAGCAGCTTGCGCGGCTTTATGAACACTGAAGCTTTCTTT. Translation gives CASSLRGFMNTEAFF.

This clone was found a few times. This sequence joins TRBV5-1 and TRBJ2-2; 8 bases map to TRBD1. V lost 5 bases, J lost 2 bases, and 5 bases stayed unmatched. Germline CDR1 SGHRS, CDR2 YFSETQ. The CDR3 contains 15 residues. The CDR3 DNA is TGCGCCAGCAGTCAGGGGGCGATCAACACCGGGGAGCTGTTTTTT. It specifies CASSQGAINTGELFF. The variable domain in full, completed from reference TRBV5-1 and TRBJ2-2, reads KAGVTQTPRYLIKTRGQQVTLSCSPISGHRSVSWYQQTPGQGLQFLFEYFSETQRNKGNFPGRFSGRQFSNSRSEMNVSTLELGDSALYLCASSQGAINTGELFFGEGSRLTVL.

The chain couples TRBV7-2 to TRBJ2-3; 7 bases align to TRBD2. The CDR3 extends over 16 amino acids. Per germline, CDR1 SGHTA and CDR2 FQGNSA. V dropped 3 bases and J dropped 1; count of bases not matched to a gene: 7. This CDR3 is CASSFSRSGGTDTQYF. The CDR3 DNA is TGTGCCAGCAGCTTTAGTCGAAGCGGGGGCACAGATACGCAGTATTTT.

V and J are TRBV6-4 and TRBJ2-1; 8 bases line up with TRBD2. This CDR3 has 15 amino acids. Losses at the gene ends were 6 bases for V and 0 bases for J; bases not matched to a gene: 4. Germline CDR1 and CDR2: MRHNA and SNTAGT. CDR3 amino acids: CASSGGAASYNEQFF. The CDR3, as DNA: TGTGCCAGCAGCGGGGGGGCAGCCTCCTACAATGAGCAGTTCTTC.

The chain recombines TRBV19 with TRBJ2-7, with 8 bases that match TRBD1. CDR1 is LNHDA, CDR2 SQIVND, per germline (reference sequence). The V and J ends lost 7 bases and 3 bases, in that order; junction bases with no gene match: 5. CDR3 size: 13 residues. CDR3 nucleotides: TGTGCCAGTAAGGAGACAGGGGTCTACGAGCAGTACTTC. This encodes CASKETGVYEQYF. Complete variable domain (other parts from reference TRBV19 and TRBJ2-7): DGGITQSPKYLFRKEGQNVTLSCEQNLNHDAMYWYRQDPGQGLRLIYYSQIVNDFQKGDIAEGYSVSREKKESFPLTVTSAQKNPTAFYLCASKETGVYEQYFGPGTRLTVT.

On this clone itself: Other DNA sequences in this sample translate to the same CDR3. The chain carries TRBV15 and TRBJ2-1; D is uncertain. This CDR3 spans 14 amino acids. V lost 0 bases to trimming and J lost 5 bases, with 8 bases between them. Per germline, CDR1 LNHNV and CDR2 YYDKDF (reference sequence). The CDR3 loop reads CATSRDGGNNEQFF. For the CDR3, the DNA is TGTGCCACCAGCAGAGATGGCGGAAACAATGAGCAGTTCTTC. Variable domain in full (rest from reference TRBV15 and TRBJ2-1): DAMVIQNPRYQVTQFGKPVTLSCSQTLNHNVMYWYQQKSSQAPKLLFHYYDKDFNNEADTPDNFQSRRPNTSFCFLDIRSPGLGDTAMYLCATSRDGGNNEQFFGPGTRLTVL.

The chain recombines TRBV19 with TRBJ1-4; 8 bases fit TRBD1. Germline trimming cut 5 bases from V and 5 bases from J; bases unmatched to any gene: 4. Germline V gene sequence: CDR1 LNHDA, CDR2 SQIVND (reference sequence). The CDR3 is made up of 14 amino acids. CDR3 in amino acids: CASSVTGGNEKLFF. The CDR3 DNA follows: TGTGCCAGTAGTGTCACAGGGGGGAATGAAAAACTGTTTTTT.

The chain links TRBV6-5 to TRBJ1-1; D unresolved. Germline V gene data show CDR1 as MNHEY and CDR2 as SVGAGI. This CDR3 is 13 amino acids long. V gave up 1 base and J gave up 6 bases, with 9 bases separating them. CDR3 coding DNA: TGTGCCAGCAGTTACTTCTCCGGGGCTGAAGCTTTCTTT. This gives the protein CASSYFSGAEAFF.

The gene calls are TRBV19 and TRBJ1-4, with TRBD1 matching 7 bases. With V trimmed by 5 bases and J by 6 bases, 9 bases remained unmatched. There are 15 residues in the CDR3. CDR1 and CDR2 (germline): LNHDA, SQIVND (reference sequence). The CDR3: CASSGPGQPYEKLFF. CDR3 bases: TGTGCCAGTAGTGGACCGGGACAGCCATATGAAAAACTGTTTTTT.

The chain joins TRBV19 to TRBJ2-3; possibly TRBD1 or TRBD2 for D (5 bases each). The germline V gene has CDR1 LNHDA and CDR2 SQIVND (reference sequence). CDR3 length: 11 amino acids. Trimming shortened V by 10 bases and J by 7 bases, and 12 bases separated the two germline ends. This CDR3 reads CATTGGYTQYF. In DNA form, the CDR3 reads TGTGCCACCACTGGGGGTTATACGCAGTATTTT.

The sample holds one count of this clone. V and J are TRBV5-4 and TRBJ1-1, with D possibly TRBD1 on 6 matching bases. This CDR3 spans 14 amino acids. The ends were cut back, 3 bases at V and 0 bases at J, with 9 bases in the middle. Looked up from germline, CDR1 is SGHNT and CDR2 is YYREEE (reference sequence). CDR3 coding DNA: TGTGCCAGCAGCTCACAGGGATTGAACACTGAAGCTTTCTTT. It yields the protein CASSSQGLNTEAFF.

This chain links TRBV11-2 with TRBJ2-1, with 14 nucleotides matching TRBD2. The CDR3 sequence is 17 residues long. The germline V gene has CDR1 SGHAT and CDR2 FQNNGV. The V segment lost 5 bases and the J segment 0 bases; nucleotides outside the gene matches: 3. CDR3 sequence reads: CASSVGTSGSSYNEQFF. Here the CDR3 DNA reads TGTGCCAGCAGCGTCGGGACTAGCGGGAGCTCCTACAATGAGCAGTTCTTC. The entire variable domain, with the rest obtained from reference TRBV11-2 and TRBJ2-1, is as follows: EAGVAQSPRYKIIEKRQSVAFWCNPISGHATLYWYQQILGQGPKLLIQFQNNGVVDDSQLPKDRFSAERLKGVDSTLKIQPAKLEDSAVYLCASSVGTSGSSYNEQFFGPGTRLTVL.

This sequence joins TRBV7-2 and TRBJ2-5; 11 bases fit TRBD2. Germline CDR1 SGHTA, CDR2 FQGNSA. CDR3 length equals 17 residues. V was clipped by 3 bases and J by 0 bases; unmatched bases: 6. DNA of the CDR3: TGTGCCAGCAGCTTCGGACTAGCGGGTTTGTACCAAGAGACCCAGTACTTC. This codes for CASSFGLAGLYQETQYF.

The chain recombines TRBV7-9 with TRBJ1-2; 10 bases map to TRBD1. Germline loops: CDR1 SEHNR, CDR2 FQNEAQ (reference sequence). With V trimmed by 1 base and J by 6 bases, 2 bases remained unmatched. The CDR3 length is 14 residues. CDR3 in amino acids: CASSLVGTGDGYTF. The CDR3 bases are TGTGCCAGCAGCTTAGTGGGGACAGGGGATGGCTACACCTTC.

V is TRBV6-1 and J is TRBJ2-3, with TRBD2 matching over 7 bases. Per the germline V gene, CDR1 is MNHNS and CDR2 is SASEGT. With V trimmed by 4 bases and J by 2 bases, 15 bases remained unmatched. This CDR3 comprises 18 residues. The CDR3: CASSGALGSSGSTDTQYF. CDR3 coding DNA: TGTGCCAGCAGTGGGGCCCTAGGATCTAGCGGTTCCACAGATACGCAGTATTTT.

This rearrangement joins TRBV28 to TRBJ1-4; tentative D call: TRBD1 (5 bases). V shed 6 bases and J shed 4 bases, with 12 bases lying between them. CDR3 size: 14 residues. Germline CDR1 and CDR2: MDHEN and SYDVKM. CDR3 nucleotide sequence: TGTGCCAGCAGGTCAGGGAGCTTTAATGAAAAACTGTTTTTT. Its protein is CASRSGSFNEKLFF.